The 28 T cell receptor beta chains given below trace back to one sample, sequenced in a study of identical twins. TCRdb itself ran the 5' RACE reads through MiXCR, one entry per CDR3 protein. The repertoire holds some 500,000 distinct CDR3 sequences, approximately 9.6% seen once, with approximately 3% in the top ten. This same sample was also part of a study on yellow fever vaccine responses in identical twins.

The sample comprised PBMCs. The receptor set was obtained from a woman aged 18-29 years in good health.

This rearrangement joins TRBV12-3 or TRBV12-4 to TRBJ2-3; D possibly corresponds to TRBD1 (5 bases). The CDR3 spans 17 residues. The V end was cut by 1 base, the J end by 1 base, with 15 bases between. The CDR3: CASSLEIGVSGTDTQYF. CDR3 sequence (DNA): TGTGCCAGCAGTTTAGAAATAGGGGTGAGCGGCACAGATACGCAGTATTTT.

A few counts support this clonotype. The chain links TRBV6-5 to TRBJ2-1; 11 nucleotides line up with TRBD2. J lost 5 bases, V lost 2 bases, and 5 bases had no gene match. The CDR3 totals 16 residues. Germline CDR1 is MNHEY and CDR2 is SVGAGI. The CDR3 DNA reads as TGTGCCAGCAGTTACCTGACTAGCGGGGCCGACAATGAGCAGTTCTTC. Protein sequence: CASSYLTSGADNEQFF.

This clonotype was recorded a few times. The V and J genes are TRBV5-1 and TRBJ2-3, with 11 bases lining up with TRBD2. The CDR3 sequence is 16 residues long. V was pared by 1 base and J by 9 bases, with 10 bases of the junction left unmatched. The germline CDR1 and CDR2 sequences are SGHRS and YFSETQ. This CDR3 is CASSLSSAGTSGTQYF. DNA for the CDR3: TGCGCCAGCAGCTTGTCTTCCGCCGGGACTAGCGGCACGCAGTATTTT.

This chain joins TRBV9 and TRBJ2-2; perhaps TRBD2 as D (7 bases). Trimming took off 4 bases at V and 0 bases at J, with 13 bases between the two ends. CDR1 and CDR2 from the germline V gene are SGDLS and YYNGEE. The CDR3 runs 16 residues. The CDR3 is CASSPGGAANTGELFF. CDR3 DNA: TGTGCCAGCAGCCCTGGGGGGGCCGCGAACACCGGGGAGCTGTTTTTT.

Only a few counts were recorded for this clonotype. For the CDR3, the DNA is TGTGCCAGCTCAAGTGGGGTATTTCTAGACAATGAGCAGTTCTTC. As protein: CASSSGVFLDNEQFF. V is TRBV7-2 and J is TRBJ2-1; D unclear. V lost 8 bases and J lost 5, with 19 bases in between. In germline, CDR1 is SGHTA, CDR2 FQGNSA. The CDR3 runs 15 residues.

This clonotype was recorded a few times. This chain uses TRBV12-3 or TRBV12-4 with TRBJ2-1, with 7 bases aligning to TRBD1. V shed 1 base, J shed 4 bases, and the junction held 4 bases outside the gene matches. The CDR3 totals 15 residues. The CDR3 DNA sequence: TGTGCCAGCAGTTTAGGGACAGGAGATTACAATGAGCAGTTCTTC. This gives the protein CASSLGTGDYNEQFF.

This clonotype was detected ten times or more. The CDR3 DNA reads as TGTGCCAGCAACCCACTGGACAGTCACTCTGGAAACACCATATATTTT. Its translation: CASNPLDSHSGNTIYF. The chain has TRBV12-3 or TRBV12-4 and TRBJ1-3, with D possibly matching TRBD1 (6 bases). V was cut by 7 bases and J by 0 bases, with 16 bases left in between. This CDR3 comprises 16 residues.

The CDR3 loop is CSVAFRMGETQYF. The CDR3 region has the DNA TGCAGCGTTGCTTTTAGAATGGGGGAGACCCAGTACTTC. The chain employs TRBV29-1 and TRBJ2-5; D remains unclear. V lost 4 bases and J lost 5, with 14 bases in between. Germline-derived CDR1 and CDR2 are SQVTM and ANQGSEA. The CDR3 sequence is 13 residues long.

This sequence joins TRBV27 and TRBJ1-1; 10 bases are shared with TRBD1. J gave up 1 base and V 6 bases, and 2 bases lay outside the gene matches. CDR3 length equals 14 residues. Germline V gene sequence: CDR1 MNHEY, CDR2 SMNVEV (reference sequence). The CDR3 region is CASRTGGSNTEAFF. The CDR3 nucleotides are TGTGCCAGCAGGACAGGGGGCTCGAACACTGAAGCTTTCTTT.

The chain employs TRBV25-1 and TRBJ1-6, with a weak D call TRBD1 (5 bases). Per germline, CDR1 MGHDK and CDR2 SYGVNS. The CDR3 covers 16 residues. V lost 6 bases and J lost 1, with 13 bases in between. The CDR3, as DNA: TGTGCCAGCAGAGTAAGGGGTGGGTCCTATAATTCACCCCTCCACTTT. This codes for CASRVRGGSYNSPLHF.

This clonotype was seen repeatedly, ten times or more. The rearrangement uses TRBV20-1 and TRBJ2-1; maybe TRBD2 (6 bases). This CDR3 contains 14 residues. CDR1 and CDR2 (germline): DFQATT, SNEGSKA (reference sequence). V was trimmed by 6 bases and J by 4 bases, leaving 16 bases between them. The CDR3 loop reads CSARGGDFYNEQFF. CDR3 bases: TGCAGTGCCCGGGGCGGGGATTTTTACAATGAGCAGTTCTTC.

This clonotype showed up many times. The chain recombines TRBV21-1 with TRBJ1-1; the listed D gene, TRBD1, was not tested against the DNA. TRBV21-1 is an annotated pseudogene. The CDR3 is 21 residues long. CDR3 sequence: CASSNPDRGRKNPRLVAEAFF. For the CDR3, the DNA is TGTGCCAGCAGCAATCCGGACAGGGGGCGCAAAAATCCGCGGCTGGTGGCGGAAGCTTTCTTT.

This chain uses TRBV12-3 or TRBV12-4 with TRBJ1-1, with a possible D match to TRBD1 (6 bases). Trimming left V 6 bases short and J 1 base short, with 12 bases between. The CDR3 is 14 amino acids. The CDR3 loop is CASSPGQRNTEAFF. DNA for the CDR3: TGTGCCAGCAGCCCCGGACAGAGGAACACTGAAGCTTTCTTT.

This clonotype occurred a few times. The chain uses TRBV10-3 and TRBJ2-7; 8 bases line up with TRBD2. The CDR3 is 16 residues long. Per germline, CDR1 ENHRY and CDR2 SYGVKD. Trimming at V came to 3 bases and at J to 4 bases, leaving 11 bases not matched to a gene. The chain's CDR3 is CAISELYRGGVYEQYF. In DNA, the CDR3 is TGTGCCATCAGTGAATTGTATCGGGGGGGCGTATACGAGCAGTACTTC.

The rearrangement uses TRBV18 and TRBJ2-1, with TRBD2 matching over 8 bases. Germline V gene lookup returns CDR1 KGHSH and CDR2 LQKENI. Trimming at V came to 2 bases and at J to 14 bases, leaving 14 bases not matched to a gene. The CDR3 has 15 amino acids. CDR3 sequence reads: CASSPDQTAGGEEFF. The DNA of the CDR3 is TGTGCCAGCTCACCAGACCAAACGGCGGGAGGCGAGGAGTTCTTC.

This clonotype has ten or more counts. V usage is TRBV5-1 and J usage is TRBJ2-2; 9 bases are a match to TRBD1. The germline V gene has CDR1 SGHRS and CDR2 YFSETQ. CDR3 length: 15 amino acids. Trimming at V came to 4 bases and at J to 5 bases, leaving 6 bases not matched to a gene. In DNA, the CDR3 is TGCGCCAGCAGCAAGGGACAGGGTGGAACCGGGGAGCTGTTTTTT. Protein product: CASSKGQGGTGELFF.

The chain employs TRBV6-2 or TRBV6-3 and TRBJ2-3; tentative D call: TRBD2 (7 bases). V was trimmed by 2 bases and J by 6 bases, leaving 30 bases between them. This CDR3 comprises 20 residues. Germline assignment: CDR1 MNHEY and CDR2 SVGEGT. The CDR3 is CASSYRGPPGGAKYGDTQYF. The CDR3 region has the DNA TGTGCCAGCAGTTACAGGGGCCCTCCGGGGGGCGCAAAGTATGGGGATACGCAGTATTTT.

This clonotype was recorded a few times. The chain couples TRBV25-1 to TRBJ2-5, with TRBD1 as a possible D gene (6 bases). CDR1 and CDR2 (germline): MGHDK, SYGVNS. CDR3 length equals 17 residues. The ends were cut back, 0 bases at V and 4 bases at J, with 18 bases in the middle. CDR3 loop: CASSEYRGTQGPETQYF. CDR3 coding DNA: TGTGCCAGCAGTGAATATAGAGGGACACAGGGCCCAGAGACCCAGTACTTC.

This clonotype was seen repeatedly, ten times or more. The chain links TRBV3-1 to TRBJ2-7; TRBD2 aligns across 10 bases. The CDR3 extends over 16 amino acids. Per germline, CDR1 LGHDT and CDR2 YNNKEL (reference sequence). The ends lost 8 bases at V and 3 bases at J; junction bases unmatched: 13. The CDR3 DNA sequence: TGTGCCAGCGGAGGGACTAGCGCTCAAAACCTCTACGAGCAGTACTTC. It yields the protein CASGGTSAQNLYEQYF.

Notes on this clonotype: The germline gene is not matched at one end of the junction; a read error may be the cause. The chain joins TRBV20-1 to TRBJ2-3; 12 bases are a match to TRBD2. Germline V gives CDR1 DFQATT, CDR2 SNEGSKA (reference sequence). This CDR3 contains 16 residues. CDR3 in amino acids: CCARGEGLAGSNTQYF. CDR3 DNA sequence: TGCTGTGCTAGAGGGGAAGGACTAGCGGGATCCAATACGCAGTATTTT.

This clonotype has more than one count but fewer than ten. The J gene is TRBJ2-1, the V gene TRBV7-2, with D perhaps given as TRBD1 or TRBD2 (6 bases each). Germline V gene data show CDR1 as SGHTA and CDR2 as FQGNSA. The length of the CDR3 is 15 residues. Trimming stripped 1 base from V and 7 bases from J, with 14 bases between. The CDR3, as DNA: TGTGCCAGCAGCTTAGAGGGGGGACTGCCTAATGAGCAGTTCTTC. As protein: CASSLEGGLPNEQFF.

This clonotype has more than one count but fewer than ten. The V gene is TRBV6-2 or TRBV6-3, the J gene TRBJ2-7; D perhaps matches TRBD2 (5 bases). V lost 4 bases, J lost 4 bases, and 11 bases lay in between. This CDR3 has 13 amino acids. Germline V gives CDR1 MNHEY, CDR2 SVGEGT. CDR3 loop: CASSLPSLYEQYF. CDR3 nucleotide sequence: TGTGCCAGCAGTTTGCCTAGCTTGTACGAGCAGTACTTC.

This chain connects TRBV5-1 to TRBJ2-1, with 10 positions matching TRBD2. The CDR3 runs 15 residues. The junction had 8 bases not matched to a gene; V was cut back by 2 bases and J by 9 bases. Germline values: CDR1 SGHRS, CDR2 YFSETQ. Here the CDR3 reads CASSLPLAGGTEQFF. CDR3 in DNA: TGCGCCAGCAGCTTACCTTTAGCGGGAGGTACTGAGCAGTTCTTC.

This chain joins TRBV19 and TRBJ2-5, with TRBD1 identical over 8 bases. The CDR3 contains 14 residues. Trimming took 4 bases from V and 1 from J; bases not matched to a gene: 2. CDR1 is LNHDA, CDR2 SQIVND, per germline (reference sequence). The chain's CDR3 is CASSTGQAQETQYF. The CDR3 nucleotides are TGTGCCAGTAGTACGGGACAGGCCCAAGAGACCCAGTACTTC.

V usage is TRBV7-2 and J usage is TRBJ2-2; 8 nucleotides match TRBD1. J was trimmed by 4 bases and V by 5 bases; bases with no gene match: 6. The germline CDR1 and CDR2 sequences are SGHTA and FQGNSA. The CDR3 extends over 15 amino acids. The CDR3 loop reads CASSPDRGFTGELFF. CDR3 bases: TGTGCCAGCAGCCCCGACAGGGGATTCACCGGGGAGCTGTTTTTT. Complete variable domain (other parts from reference TRBV7-2 and TRBJ2-2): GAGVSQSPSNKVTEKGKDVELRCDPISGHTALYWYRQSLGQGLEFLIYFQGNSAPDKSGLPSDRFSAERTGGSVSTLTIQRTQQEDSAVYLCASSPDRGFTGELFFGEGSRLTVL.

The rearrangement joins TRBV20-1 to TRBJ2-7, with D unclear. Trimming cost V 5 bases and J 7 bases, with 9 bases left between them. This CDR3 region has 10 residues. Germline V CDR1 and CDR2: DFQATT, SNEGSKA (reference sequence). The CDR3: CSALEREQYF. CDR3 sequence (DNA): TGCAGTGCTCTCGAGAGGGAGCAGTACTTC.

This clonotype occurred many times. The chain links TRBV7-9 to TRBJ2-4; a possible D gene is TRBD2 (5 bases). The CDR3 consists of 13 residues. In germline, CDR1 is SEHNR, CDR2 FQNEAQ (reference sequence). The V end lost 3 bases, the J end lost 8 bases, and 11 bases lay between the germline ends. The CDR3 coding sequence is TGTGCCAGCAGCTTTATAGGAGCGGACATTCAGTACTTC. It is translated as CASSFIGADIQYF.

The chain recombines TRBV7-9 with TRBJ2-7; possibly TRBD2 for D (5 bases). V dropped 5 bases and J dropped 4 bases, with 15 bases sitting between them. Germline V gene sequence: CDR1 SEHNR, CDR2 FQNEAQ (reference sequence). The CDR3 runs to 14 residues. The CDR3 region is CASSPGISSYEQYF. DNA of the CDR3: TGTGCCAGCAGCCCCGGGATTTCAAGTTACGAGCAGTACTTC.